This TCR beta chain comes out of a study of neurological immune-mediated disorders. Notes on the study in general: Falling below healthy controls, multiple sclerosis showed the least TCR clonal expansion, while HTLV-1-associated myelopathy showed the most.

This clonotype was observed at least ten times. Its specificity is unknown. The J segment lost 3 bases and the V segment lost 4 bases, leaving 16 bases of the junction unmatched. This CDR3 contains 19 residues. The V gene's germline CDR1 is KGHDR and CDR2 SFDVKD. 5'RACE with 10-nucleotide random UMIs generated the cDNA. TCRdb fed the 5' RACE reads into MiXCR, producing one record per CDR3 protein. The data contain 25,000 to 30,000 distinct CDR3 sequences, 6.6% of them singletons. Volunteers attending a blood bank in Maryland, USA, served as healthy controls. Unsorted libraries were prepared from 2 million PBMCs that had been stored at -80 C.

This clonotype was sampled from a woman aged 45-65 years in good health. This chain joins TRBV24-1 and TRBJ2-1; 8 nucleotides match TRBD1. Sequenced sample: PBMCs. The CDR3 DNA is TGTGCCACCAGTGACGACAGGACAGGGCGACGTGAGCTCTACAATGAGCAGTTCTTC. Translation gives CATSDDRTGRRELYNEQFF.